This T cell receptor (beta chain) came from a study of shared clonotypes between healthy human individuals. CDR1 LNHNV and CDR2 YYDKDF come from the germline V gene (reference sequence). The V segment lost 1 base and the J segment 5 bases; nucleotides outside the gene matches: 1. CDR3 length: 14 amino acids. Genomic DNA of each subset was evenly split across several immunoSEQ plates. Original processing methods: Filtering of immunoSEQ junctional sequences could not match full-length read filtering. TCRdb's copy holds only in-frame clones and misses some; the assay was immunoSEQ multiplex PCR. The DNA gave D and trimming, while V, J and clone size come from that table. Of about 490,000 clones in the sample, around four fifths were seen once.

The chain recombines TRBV15 with TRBJ2-5; 10 nucleotides line up with TRBD2. This TCR came from a middle-aged woman in good health. Some clones in this sample may be carry-over from other donors' samples. Sequenced material: PBMCs. The CDR3 bases are TGTGCCACCAGCAGAGGGGGACTAGCGGAGACCCAGTACTTC. As protein: CATSRGGLAETQYF.